The T cell receptor (beta chain) described here comes from a study of CD8+ T cells in alopecia areata. Study-level information: The tofacitinib course ran for 6 to 18 months and was followed by 6 months off drug. Study-wide results and caveats: Normal scalp had lower clonality than lesional scalp, with alopecia totalis/universalis lesions showing this most strongly.

Sequencing used cDNA as its template, made by extracting RNA and reverse transcribing it. The table came from immunoSEQ multiplex PCR; TCRdb's copy has only in-frame clones and leaves some out. In the table there are 180,000 or so clones, around 63% of which are singletons. This CDR3 is 14 amino acids long. Per the germline V gene, CDR1 is SNHLY and CDR2 is FYNNEI. V dropped 4 bases and J dropped 6 bases, with 16 bases sitting between them. With respect to this clone: Its antigen is still unknown.

Alopecia areata patients provided lesional scalp punch biopsies and peripheral blood, both collected for the study. V gene TRBV2 combines with J gene TRBJ2-7, with D tentatively TRBD1 or TRBD2 (5 bases each). This TCR came from a human donor with alopecia areata. Material: CD4+ T cells sorted from blood, obtained at week 0. The CDR3: CASSGGTLLGEQYF. The DNA of the CDR3 is TGTGCCAGCAGTGGGGGGACCCTATTGGGCGAGCAGTACTTC. Full variable domain (remainder filled in from reference TRBV2 and TRBJ2-7): EPEVTQTPSHQVTQMGQEVILRCVPISNHLYFYWYRQILGQKVEFLVSFYNNEISEKSEIFDDQFSVERPDGSNFTLKIRSTKLEDSAMYFCASSGGTLLGEQYFGPGTRLTVT.